This T cell receptor (beta chain) was recovered during a study of shared T cell receptors in the human thymus. Sequencing was performed with immunoSEQ multiplex PCR; in TCRdb, only in-frame clones are kept and a portion is missing. The top ten clones hold 0.0085% to 0.012% of a sample with hundreds of thousands of clones, roughly 90% of them seen once. CDR3 length: 16 amino acids. Germline loops: CDR1 SQVTM, CDR2 ANQGSEA. V was clipped by 2 bases and J by 1 base, with 15 bases between them. This same sample was also part of a study on human thymus T cells. This second study notes: Resected material from corrective heart surgery provided the thymus tissue analysed. Thymic and blood repertoires seemed to favor certain V and J genes. Thymic repertoires overlap heavily among unrelated individuals, related research has reported.

The V call is TRBV29-1, the J call TRBJ1-3; possible D gene TRBD1, 6 bases. The TCR sequence derives from a boy younger than two with a congenital heart defect. Sequences were obtained from thymocytes. This CDR3 reads CSVEIRAGVSGNTIYF. In DNA, the CDR3 is TGCAGCGTTGAAATCAGGGCAGGGGTATCTGGAAACACCATATATTTT.